These 13 T cell receptor beta chains came from one sample sequenced in a study of blood T cell repertoires in COVID-19. TCRdb keeps only in-frame clones here, not all; method: immunoSEQ multiplex PCR. The data hold 150,000 to 200,000 clones, with around nine tenths observed a single time. The source material was peripheral blood. The origin of the receptors is a human donor in a cohort sampled during active COVID-19.

J is TRBJ1-5 and V is TRBV6-5; possible D gene TRBD1, 5 bases. The length of the CDR3 is 14 residues. In germline, CDR1 is MNHEY, CDR2 SVGAGI. The V and J ends lost 6 bases and 4 bases respectively, with 13 bases between them. The CDR3 sequence is CASSSGHQNQPQHF. Written as DNA, the CDR3 is TGTGCCAGCAGCTCCGGACATCAGAATCAGCCCCAGCATTTT.

The chain couples TRBV6-5 to TRBJ1-2, with 8 bases identical to TRBD1. In germline, CDR1 is MNHEY, CDR2 SVGAGI. Trimming cost V 6 bases and J 8 bases; bases outside gene matches: 8. The CDR3 contains 13 residues. CDR3 protein: CASSKQGARGYTF. The CDR3 DNA reads TGTGCCAGCAGCAAGCAGGGGGCGAGGGGCTACACCTTC.

The chain has TRBV7-9 and TRBJ1-1, with 10 bases matching TRBD1. Germline V lookup: CDR1 SEHNR, CDR2 FQNEAQ (reference sequence). J was trimmed by 6 bases and V by 4 bases; bases with no gene match: 8. This CDR3 region has 15 residues. The CDR3 DNA sequence: TGTGCCAGCAGCTCGACAGGGGGCGCGAGATCTGAAGCTTTCTTT. This translates into CASSSTGGARSEAFF. Looking up the rest from reference TRBV7-9 and TRBJ1-1 gives the full variable domain: DTGVSQNPRHKITKRGQNVTFRCDPISEHNRLYWYRQTLGQGPEFLTYFQNEAQLEKSRLLSDRFSAERPKGSFSTLEIQRTEQGDSAMYLCASSSTGGARSEAFFGQGTRLTVV.

This clone showed up just once. The J gene is TRBJ1-4, the V gene TRBV5-1; TRBD1 is a possible D gene (5 bases). This CDR3 has 17 amino acids. CDR1 is SGHRS and CDR2 is YFSETQ in the germline V gene. V dropped 5 bases and J dropped 0 bases, with 17 bases sitting between them. The CDR3 DNA sequence: TGCGCCAGCAGTCAAACCCTCAGGGAGGCAACTAATGAAAAACTGTTTTTT. Its protein is CASSQTLREATNEKLFF.

The sample holds a few counts of this clone. The genes are TRBV5-1 and TRBJ2-7, with 9 positions matching TRBD1. V lost 3 bases to trimming and J lost 3 bases; unmatched junction nucleotides: 7. Germline-derived CDR1 and CDR2 are SGHRS and YFSETQ. The CDR3 loop spans 15 amino acids. The CDR3 loop reads CASSSTRDRVYEQYF. The CDR3 DNA reads TGCGCCAGCAGCTCCACGCGGGACAGGGTCTACGAGCAGTACTTC.

This chain uses TRBV5-4 with TRBJ2-5, with D tentatively TRBD1 (6 bases). Germline lookup yields CDR1 SGHNT and CDR2 YYREEE (reference sequence). There are 14 residues in the CDR3. V was shortened by 2 bases and J by 4 bases, with 12 bases between the two germline ends. The CDR3: CASSFTGNSETQYF. The CDR3 DNA follows: TGTGCCAGCAGCTTTACAGGGAATTCAGAGACCCAGTACTTC.

The CDR3 bases are TGTGCCAGCAGTCACTATAGCGGGATAAGGTTCAATGAGCAGTTCTTC. It is translated as CASSHYSGIRFNEQFF. This chain joins TRBV6-2 or TRBV6-3 and TRBJ2-1, with 8 bases fitting TRBD2. Per the germline V gene, CDR1 is MNHEY and CDR2 is SVGEGT. The CDR3 has 16 amino acids. Trimming removed 5 bases from V and 6 bases from J; junction bases left unmatched: 12.

The rearrangement joins TRBV6-4 to TRBJ1-4; D not resolved. Trimming removed 3 bases at V and 4 bases at J, with 6 bases between. Germline V CDR1 and CDR2: MRHNA, SNTAGT. The CDR3 is 13 amino acids. CDR3 sequence (DNA): TGTGCCAGCAGTGAGCGGCTTAATGAAAAACTGTTTTTT. It encodes CASSERLNEKLFF.

The chain has TRBV5-1 and TRBJ1-4; 9 bases line up with TRBD1. Germline V CDR1 and CDR2: SGHRS, YFSETQ. This CDR3 is built from 15 residues. J was trimmed by 3 bases and V by 1 base; bases with no gene match: 1. This CDR3 reads CASSLRTGANEKLFF. The CDR3 bases are TGCGCCAGCAGCTTGAGGACAGGGGCTAATGAAAAACTGTTTTTT.

The chain employs TRBV4-1 and TRBJ1-4; TRBD1 matches at 10 bases. The CDR3 spans 15 residues. V lost 3 bases to trimming and J lost 6 bases; unmatched junction nucleotides: 4. CDR1 is MGHRA and CDR2 is YSYEKL in the germline V gene. The CDR3 loop reads CASSHPDRGHEKLFF. The CDR3 bases are TGCGCCAGCAGCCACCCCGACAGGGGGCATGAAAAACTGTTTTTT.

V and J are TRBV7-6 and TRBJ2-7; 7 positions agree with TRBD2. V was clipped by 0 bases and J by 6 bases; unmatched bases: 5. Germline V gene sequence: CDR1 SGHVS, CDR2 FNYEAQ. The CDR3 length is 14 residues. CDR3 in amino acids: CASSLAETSSEQYF. The CDR3 DNA is TGTGCCAGCAGCTTAGCGGAGACTAGCTCCGAGCAGTACTTC.

The rearrangement uses TRBV24-1 and TRBJ1-2; possibly TRBD1 for D (6 bases). The CDR3 extends over 11 amino acids. Germline assignment: CDR1 KGHDR and CDR2 SFDVKD. Between the trimmed V and J ends, which lost 9 bases and 12 bases, there was a span of 16 bases. The DNA of the CDR3 is TGTGCCACCCCCCTACAGGGTTTCGACACCTTC. Its translation is CATPLQGFDTF.

The chain is built from TRBV5-6 and TRBJ2-1, with D tentatively TRBD1 (5 bases). The V gene's germline CDR1 is SGHDT and CDR2 YYEEEE. The V end lost 4 bases, the J end lost 6 bases, and 20 bases lay between the germline ends. This CDR3 comprises 16 residues. The DNA of the CDR3 is TGTGCCAGCAGCGTCCTAGGGGCTCTGGTTGTCAATGAGCAGTTCTTC. Translated, it gives CASSVLGALVVNEQFF.